These T cell receptor beta chains were read from a single sample in a study of cytomegalovirus exposure and HLA in healthy donors. The protocol was immunoSEQ multiplex PCR, while the TCRdb copy is restricted to in-frame clones and leaves out a portion. This repertoire shows about 130,000 clones, 70% to 80% found once; its top ten account for around 2.2%. Input material: PBMCs. These receptors were obtained from a man between 25 and 39 years old in good health and CMV-seronegative. The CDR3 runs from the conserved cysteine through the conserved F or W. D genes are given only for firm matches. Rows may omit the clone size; those that give it use once, few, many or a size class.

j_call d_call v_call clone_size cdr3_nt cdr3_aa
TRBJ2-5 NA TRBV5-1 once TGCGCCAGCAGCCGGAGCCCCGAAGGAGAGACCCAGTACTTC CASSRSPEGETQYF
TRBJ2-7 TRBD1 TRBV6-5 few TGTGCCAGCAGTTACTCTGGACAGGGGGCGTACGAGCAGTACTTC CASSYSGQGAYEQYF
TRBJ2-3 NA TRBV10-1 NA TGCGCCAGAATTACTAGCACGCAGTATTTT CARITSTQYF
TRBJ1-4 NA TRBV18 NA TGTGCCAGCTCACTCACAGGGTCGGAGGAAAAACTGTTTTTT CASSLTGSEEKLFF
TRBJ2-2 NA TRBV7-9 NA TGTGCCAGCAGCTTATTGGGGGGAGAGAACACCGGGGAGCTGTTTTTT CASSLLGGENTGELFF
TRBJ2-2 TRBD2 TRBV7-6 few TGTGCCAGCAGCTTAAGTCTCCGGACTAGGTCCGGGGAGCTGTTTTTT CASSLSLRTRSGELFF
TRBJ1-1 TRBD1 TRBV29-1 NA TGCAGCACAAAGGGACAGGGGCACACTGAAGCTTTCTTT CSTKGQGHTEAFF
TRBJ1-4 NA TRBV5-1 NA TGCGCCAGCAGCTTGGCCGAGGGGGACACTAATGAAAAACTGTTTTTT CASSLAEGDTNEKLFF
TRBJ1-1 TRBD1 TRBV15 few TGTGCCACCCGAGCCCGACAGGGGACGGATACTGAAGCTTTCTTT CATRARQGTDTEAFF
TRBJ2-7 NA TRBV28 NA TGTGCCAGCAGCCTTTACCCCCAGGAGGCGTACTTC CASSLYPQEAYF
TRBJ1-2 TRBD1 TRBV28 NA TGTGCCAGCAGAACCGGACAGGGGGTAGGAGGCTACACCTTC CASRTGQGVGGYTF
TRBJ2-5 TRBD1 TRBV18 once TGTGCCAGCTCACCTCGACAGGGACAGGAGGAGACCCAGTACTTC CASSPRQGQEETQYF
TRBJ2-1 TRBD2 TRBV10-3 NA TGTGCCATCAGCAGCGGGACCGACAATGAGCAGTTCTTC CAISSGTDNEQFF
TRBJ1-5 TRBD1 TRBV28 NA TGTGCCAGCAGGCCCACAGGGGATAGGGGTCAGCCCCAGCATTTT CASRPTGDRGQPQHF
TRBJ2-2 NA TRBV18 NA TGTGCCAGCTCACCAAGGGGAGGTACCGGGGAGCTGTTTTTT CASSPRGGTGELFF
TRBJ2-1 NA TRBV5-1 NA TGCGCCAGCAGCTTCGGGGGAGGAAGCTCCTACAATGAGCAGTTCTTC CASSFGGGSSYNEQFF
TRBJ1-2 NA TRBV5-4 NA TGTGCCAGCAGCTCGACGACAGGACTTTATGGCTACACCTTC CASSSTTGLYGYTF
TRBJ1-2 NA TRBV1 once TGCACCAGCAGCCCTCGACAGGGTTTTGCCTATGGCTACACCTTC CTSSPRQGFAYGYTF
TRBJ2-1 TRBD2 TRBV4-1 NA TGCGCCAGCACGGGAGGGGGGCGGGCGACTTATGAGCAGTTCTTC CASTGGGRATYEQFF
TRBJ1-2 TRBD1 TRBV13 NA TGTGCCAGCAGCTTACCCTATATAAGACAGGGTTGGGGTGGCTACACCTTC CASSLPYIRQGWGGYTF
TRBJ1-4 NA TRBV14 once TGTGCCAGCAGCCCGGGACCCTACAGGGATTACGGTGAAAAACTGTTTTTT CASSPGPYRDYGEKLFF
TRBJ2-7 NA TRBV6-5 NA TGTGCCAGCAGAACCAACGCGTACGAGCAGTACTTC CASRTNAYEQYF
TRBJ1-2 TRBD1 TRBV27 few TGTGCCAGCAGTCAAAAGACAGGGCAAGGCTACACCTTC CASSQKTGQGYTF
TRBJ1-4 NA TRBV12-2 NA TGTGCAAGTCGTAGGATGGGGAAGGGAGCTGAAAAACTGTTTTTT CASRRMGKGAEKLFF
TRBJ2-2 NA TRBV11-2 NA TGTGCCACCGTACAGGCGAACACCGGGGAGCTGTTTTTT CATVQANTGELFF
TRBJ1-2 TRBD1 TRBV28 NA TGTGCCAGCAGTGACACAGGGGAATACTATGGCTACACCTTC CASSDTGEYYGYTF
TRBJ1-1 NA TRBV7-9 NA TGTTCCAGCAGCTTAGACCTAAGCGAAGCTTTCTTT CSSSLDLSEAFF
TRBJ1-4 TRBD1 TRBV5-1 NA TGCGCCAGCAGCGACAGGGAGAGGGTAAAACTGTTTTTT CASSDRERVKLFF
TRBJ2-6 NA TRBV27 few TGTGCCAGCAGGACTTCTGGGGCCAACGTCCTGACTTTC CASRTSGANVLTF
TRBJ1-4 NA TRBV28 NA TGTGCCAGCAGTGCGGGGGCGCGAACTAATGAAAAACTGTTTTTT CASSAGARTNEKLFF
TRBJ2-3 TRBD2 TRBV6-5 NA TGTGCCAGCAGTTACTCGGCGGGAGGGTACACAGATACGCAGTATTTT CASSYSAGGYTDTQYF
TRBJ1-2 NA TRBV28 NA TGTGCCAGCAGTTCTCCCGGACAGAACTATGGCTACACCTTC CASSSPGQNYGYTF
TRBJ2-3 NA TRBV18 NA TGTGCCAGCTCAGTTCAGCGGTACACAGATACGCAGTATTTT CASSVQRYTDTQYF
TRBJ2-7 TRBD2 TRBV11-2 NA TGTGCCAGCAGCAGAACTAGCGGGACATCCTACGAGCAGTACTTC CASSRTSGTSYEQYF
TRBJ1-1 NA TRBV10-2 once TGCGCCAGCAACGAAGGGGGGGAGGGTTGGAACACTGAAGCTTTCTTT CASNEGGEGWNTEAFF
TRBJ1-2 TRBD1 TRBV5-1 NA TGCGCCAGCAGCCCGGGGACAGCTAACTATGGCTACACCTTC CASSPGTANYGYTF
TRBJ1-3 NA TRBV29-1 NA TGCAGCGTTGGAGGCTCTGGGGGCGCTTCAGGAAACACCATATATTTT CSVGGSGGASGNTIYF
TRBJ2-7 NA TRBV7-9 NA TGTGCCAGCAGTTCTTACTACGAGCAGTACTTC CASSSYYEQYF
TRBJ1-4 NA TRBV2 NA TGTGCCAGCAACGCGATGAGATCACGAGAAAAACTGTTTTTT CASNAMRSREKLFF
TRBJ2-2 NA TRBV29-1 NA TGCAGCGTTGTTCCACAGCTGAACACCGGGGAGCTGTTTTTT CSVVPQLNTGELFF
TRBJ1-1 TRBD1 TRBV7-9 once TGTGCCAGCAGCCTTGGACAGGGCTCTGAAGCTTTCTTT CASSLGQGSEAFF
TRBJ2-7 NA TRBV27 NA TGTGCCAGCAGCATCTGGGGGCGCGGGTACGAGCAGTACTTC CASSIWGRGYEQYF
TRBJ2-5 NA TRBV7-8 NA TGTGCCAGCAGCTTAGGATTCGGCAGGCAAGAGACCCAGTACTTC CASSLGFGRQETQYF
TRBJ1-2 NA TRBV28 NA TGTGCCAGCAGTTTCGGGTTTACTAACTATGGCTACACCTTC CASSFGFTNYGYTF
TRBJ2-5 NA TRBV18 NA TGTGCCAGCTCACCACCCAACGGCCAAGAGACCCAGTACTTC CASSPPNGQETQYF
TRBJ2-3 TRBD1 TRBV29-1 NA TGCAGCGTTACTCGCACAGGGGTCGCAGATACGCAGTATTTT CSVTRTGVADTQYF